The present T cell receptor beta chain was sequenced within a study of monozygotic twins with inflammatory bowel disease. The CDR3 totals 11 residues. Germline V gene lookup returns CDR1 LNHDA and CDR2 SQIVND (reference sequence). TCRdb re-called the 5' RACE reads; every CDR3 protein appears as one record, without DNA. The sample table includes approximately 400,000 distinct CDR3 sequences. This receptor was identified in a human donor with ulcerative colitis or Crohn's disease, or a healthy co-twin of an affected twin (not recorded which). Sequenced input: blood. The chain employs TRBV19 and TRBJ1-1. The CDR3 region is CASRGGLKAFF. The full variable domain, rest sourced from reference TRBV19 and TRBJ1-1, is DGGITQSPKYLFRKEGQNVTLSCEQNLNHDAMYWYRQDPGQGLRLIYYSQIVNDFQKGDIAEGYSVSREKKESFPLTVTSAQKNPTAFYLCASRGGLKAFFGQGTRLTVV.